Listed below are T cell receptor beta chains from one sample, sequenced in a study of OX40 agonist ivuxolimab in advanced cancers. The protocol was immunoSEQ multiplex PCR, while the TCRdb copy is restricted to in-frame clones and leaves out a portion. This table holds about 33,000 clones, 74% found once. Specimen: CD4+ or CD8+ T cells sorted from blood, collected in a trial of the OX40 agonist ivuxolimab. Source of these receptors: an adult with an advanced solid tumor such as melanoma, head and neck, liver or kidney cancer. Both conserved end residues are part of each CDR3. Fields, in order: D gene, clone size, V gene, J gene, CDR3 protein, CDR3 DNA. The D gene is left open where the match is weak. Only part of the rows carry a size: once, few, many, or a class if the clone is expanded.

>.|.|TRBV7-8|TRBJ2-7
CASSLARDGYEQYF
TGTGCCAGCAGCTTAGCCAGGGATGGTTACGAGCAGTACTTC
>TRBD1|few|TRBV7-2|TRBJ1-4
CASSQQGVLINEKLFF
TGTGCCAGCAGCCAACAGGGGGTATTGATTAATGAAAAACTGTTTTTT
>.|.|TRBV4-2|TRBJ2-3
CASSPLGGGTDTQYF
TGTGCCAGCAGCCCCTTGGGGGGCGGCACAGATACGCAGTATTTT
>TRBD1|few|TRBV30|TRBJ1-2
CAWSADRGDYTF
TGTGCCTGGAGTGCGGACAGGGGGGACTACACCTTC
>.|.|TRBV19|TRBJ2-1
CASSPGRTVNEQFF
TGTGCCAGTAGTCCAGGGAGGACAGTTAATGAGCAGTTCTTC
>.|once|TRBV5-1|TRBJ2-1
CASSPRVGLRVSSNEQFF
TGCGCCAGCAGCCCTCGGGTAGGTCTGCGGGTTTCGTCCAATGAGCAGTTCTTC
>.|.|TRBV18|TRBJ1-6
CASSHSLGTASSYNSPLHF
TGTGCCAGCTCACACTCCCTGGGAACAGCCAGCTCCTATAATTCACCCCTCCACTTT
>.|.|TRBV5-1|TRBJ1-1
CASSSYSGGNGAFF
TGCGCCAGCAGCTCCTATTCGGGCGGGAATGGGGCTTTCTTT
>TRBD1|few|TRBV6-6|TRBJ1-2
CASSFGTGAYGYTF
TGTGCCAGCAGTTTCGGGACAGGGGCCTATGGCTACACCTTC
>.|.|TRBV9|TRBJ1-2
CASSVDWNYGYTF
TGTGCCAGCAGCGTAGACTGGAACTATGGCTACACCTTC
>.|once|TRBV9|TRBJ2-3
CASSPPGSPDTQYF
TGTGCCAGCAGCCCCCCGGGTAGCCCGGATACGCAGTATTTT
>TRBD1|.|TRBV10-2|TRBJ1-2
CASSEQRTGGEGGYTF
TGCGCCAGCAGTGAACAAAGGACAGGGGGCGAGGGTGGCTACACCTTC
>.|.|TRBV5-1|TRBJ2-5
CASSSSGARQETQYF
TGCGCCAGCAGCTCCTCAGGGGCGAGACAAGAGACCCAGTACTTC
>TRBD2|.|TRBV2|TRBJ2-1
CASSGERGLYNEQFF
TGTGCCAGCAGTGGGGAGCGGGGTTTGTACAATGAGCAGTTCTTC
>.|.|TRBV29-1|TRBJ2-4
CSMRLGRGDIQYF
TGCAGTATGAGGCTAGGGCGAGGGGACATTCAGTACTTC
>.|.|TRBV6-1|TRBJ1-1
CASSEEPGTNTEAFF
TGTGCCAGCAGTGAAGAACCAGGAACGAACACTGAAGCTTTCTTT
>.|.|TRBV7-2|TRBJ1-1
CASSLGRGTTEAFF
TGTGCCAGCAGCTTAGGGCGGGGGACCACTGAAGCTTTCTTT
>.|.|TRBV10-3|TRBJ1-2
CAISESLGREAHGYTF
TGTGCCATCAGTGAGTCGCTAGGTCGGGAAGCGCATGGCTACACCTTC
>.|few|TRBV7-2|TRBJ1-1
CASSQNTNTEAFF
TGTGCCAGCAGCCAAAACACGAACACTGAAGCTTTCTTT
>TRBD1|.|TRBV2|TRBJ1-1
CASSAGGGRSTEAFF
TGTGCCAGCAGTGCAGGGGGTGGACGTAGCACTGAAGCTTTCTTT
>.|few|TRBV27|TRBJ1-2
CASSLSGTHGYTF
TGTGCCAGCAGTTTATCGGGTACACATGGCTACACCTTC
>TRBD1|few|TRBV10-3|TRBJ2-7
CATSGTDHGQYF
TGTGCCACCTCCGGGACAGATCATGGGCAGTACTTC
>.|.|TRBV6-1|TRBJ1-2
CASSESSGGRSNYGYTF
TGTGCCAGCAGTGAAAGCTCGGGGGGTAGGTCCAACTATGGCTACACCTTC
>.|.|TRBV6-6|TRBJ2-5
CASSWSQETQYF
TGTGCCAGCAGTTGGTCTCAAGAGACCCAGTACTTC
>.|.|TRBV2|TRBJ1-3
CASIKRGGFGNTIYF
TGTGCCAGCATCAAGAGAGGGGGTTTTGGAAACACCATATATTTT
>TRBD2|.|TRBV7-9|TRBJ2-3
CASRFSGGLTDTQYF
TGTGCCAGCAGATTTAGCGGGGGCCTCACAGATACGCAGTATTTT
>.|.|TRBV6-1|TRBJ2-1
CASSETGLSDNEQFF
TGTGCCAGCAGTGAAACCGGGTTATCCGACAATGAGCAGTTCTTC
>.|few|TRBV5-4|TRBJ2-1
CASSRWAGASNEQFF
TGTGCCAGCAGCCGATGGGCGGGGGCTAGCAATGAGCAGTTCTTC
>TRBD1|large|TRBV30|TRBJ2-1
CAWGTDISYNEQFF
TGTGCCTGGGGGACAGATATCTCCTACAATGAGCAGTTCTTC
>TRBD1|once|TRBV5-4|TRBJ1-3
CASGSTGVLGNTIYF
TGTGCCAGCGGATCTACAGGGGTACTTGGAAACACCATATATTTT
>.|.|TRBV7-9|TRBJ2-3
CASSTPPAGRTSTDTQYF
TGTGCCAGCAGCACCCCCCCCGCGGGGCGGACTAGCACAGATACGCAGTATTTT
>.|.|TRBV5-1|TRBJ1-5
CAGGARPQHF
TGCGCCGGAGGAGCACGGCCCCAGCATTTT
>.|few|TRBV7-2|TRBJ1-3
CASSPGNTIYF
TGTGCCAGCAGCCCCGGAAACACCATATATTTT
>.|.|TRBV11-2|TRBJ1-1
CASSLVENTEAFF
TGTGCCAGCAGCTTAGTCGAAAACACTGAAGCTTTCTTT
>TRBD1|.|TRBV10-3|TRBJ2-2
CAISLQGVGGELFF
TGTGCCATCAGCTTACAGGGGGTAGGCGGGGAGCTGTTTTTT
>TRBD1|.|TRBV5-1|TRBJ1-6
CASSFVLSGTGDSPLHF
TGCGCCAGCAGCTTTGTCCTCTCCGGGACAGGGGACTCACCCCTCCACTTT
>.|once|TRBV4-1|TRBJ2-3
CASSPGPPPDTQYF
TGCGCCAGCAGCCCGGGACCTCCCCCAGATACGCAGTATTTT
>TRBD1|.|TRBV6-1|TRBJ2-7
CASSVSGTGYEQYF
TGTGCCAGCAGTGTTTCCGGGACAGGGTACGAGCAGTACTTC
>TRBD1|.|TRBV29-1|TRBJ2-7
CSVRTGPYEQYF
TGCAGCGTGAGGACAGGACCCTACGAGCAGTACTTC
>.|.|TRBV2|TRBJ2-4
CASSAAGKAAKNIQYF
TGTGCCAGCAGTGCTGCCGGGAAAGCTGCTAAAAACATTCAGTACTTC
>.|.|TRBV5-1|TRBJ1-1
CASSSRGPNTEAFF
TGCGCCAGCAGCTCCAGGGGACCGAACACTGAAGCTTTCTTT